The 20 T cell receptor beta chains reported below all come from one sample, sequenced in a study of beta chain features in type 1 diabetes (dated by TCRdb to between 2018 and 2020). Findings and caveats that apply to the study as a whole: A moderate but significant shortening of TCRB CDR3 length was observed in type 1 diabetes patients in all four CD4+ subsets.

No antigens are known for them. The method was the immunoSEQ multiplex PCR assay. The entire isolated RNA was reverse transcribed using the High Capacity cDNA Reverse Transcription Kit, and thus expressed TCRB transcripts were sequenced. Held by TCRdb, this immuneACCESS table contains in-frame sequences only and omits some clones. Under half of the omission traces to an unresolved V gene where checked; the cause of the rest is unknown. This sample holds about 150,000 clones; roughly 8% were observed only once. The ten largest clonotypes hold 0.5% of the sample. Sample: central memory CD4+ T cells from blood. The receptor set was obtained from a man aged 18-30 years with type 1 diabetes.

This clone was found a few times. V usage is TRBV15 and J usage is TRBJ2-7; 7 nucleotides agree with TRBD1. With V trimmed by 2 bases and J by 7 bases, 8 bases remained unmatched. CDR1 and CDR2 (germline): LNHNV, YYDKDF (reference sequence). The CDR3 contains 14 residues. In nucleotides, the CDR3 is TGTGCCACCAGCAGAACGACAGGGTCTCGGGAGCAGTACTTC. Its protein is CATSRTTGSREQYF.

There are a few counts of this clone. The J gene is TRBJ2-2, the V gene TRBV19; tentatively, D is TRBD1 (5 bases). The germline V gene has CDR1 LNHDA and CDR2 SQIVND (reference sequence). There are 15 residues in the CDR3. Trimming stripped 5 bases from V and 1 base from J, with 11 bases between. CDR3 sequence reads: CASSARDRNTGELFF. The CDR3 bases are TGTGCCAGTAGTGCCCGAGACAGGAACACCGGGGAGCTGTTTTTT.

The chain is built from TRBV15 and TRBJ1-4; no reliable D call. This CDR3 is 15 amino acids long. CDR1 and CDR2 (germline): LNHNV, YYDKDF (reference sequence). V dropped 0 bases and J dropped 8 bases, with 13 bases sitting between them. Here the CDR3 reads CATSREGVTLEKLFF. The CDR3 DNA reads TGTGCCACCAGCAGAGAGGGAGTGACGCTGGAAAAACTGTTTTTT.

In its sample, this clone was seen a few times. Different DNA sequences within this sample yield the same CDR3. V usage is TRBV6-5 and J usage is TRBJ1-2; 10 bases align to TRBD1. The CDR3 contains 14 residues. The germline V gene encodes CDR1 MNHEY and CDR2 SVGAGI. The V and J ends lost 6 bases and 4 bases, in that order; junction bases with no gene match: 5. In DNA, the CDR3 is TGTGCCAGCAGACTGGGACAGGGGATCTATGGCTACACCTTC. This codes for CASRLGQGIYGYTF.

The V call is TRBV6-6, the J call TRBJ1-1; 7 bases align to TRBD1. After removal of 7 bases from V and 3 bases from J, the junction contained 11 bases not matched to a gene. From germline, CDR1 is MNHNY and CDR2 SVGAGI (reference sequence). CDR3 length: 15 amino acids. The CDR3 region has the DNA TGTGCCAGCACCAACCCGCTAACAGGGGACACTGAAGCTTTCTTT. Protein sequence: CASTNPLTGDTEAFF.

The chain is built from TRBV27 and TRBJ2-1, with TRBD2 identical over 13 bases. V shed 6 bases and J 4 bases; nucleotides not matched to a gene: 3. The V gene's germline CDR1 is MNHEY and CDR2 SMNVEV (reference sequence). This CDR3 is built from 15 residues. The DNA of the CDR3 is TGTGCCAGCAGCCTACTAGCGGGAGGGTACAATGAGCAGTTCTTC. It translates to CASSLLAGGYNEQFF.

This clone came up a few times. The V and J genes are TRBV18 and TRBJ2-1; 7 bases agree with TRBD1. Germline CDR1 is KGHSH and CDR2 is LQKENI. Losses at the gene ends were 6 bases for V and 14 bases for J; bases not matched to a gene: 10. The CDR3 sequence is 12 residues long. The CDR3 DNA reads as TGTGCCAGCTCCAAATATCAGGGGGAAGAGTTCTTC. Encoded protein: CASSKYQGEEFF.

In its sample, this clone was seen a few times. This sample includes further DNA sequences coding for the same CDR3. The chain recombines TRBV19 with TRBJ2-1; D is ambiguous. The germline V gene encodes CDR1 LNHDA and CDR2 SQIVND (reference sequence). CDR3 length equals 14 residues. Deletions cut 1 base from V and 4 bases from J, with 8 bases between. The CDR3 reads CASSIVGGYNEQFF. The DNA for the CDR3 is TGTGCCAGTAGTATAGTCGGCGGATACAATGAGCAGTTCTTC.

V and J are TRBV5-1 and TRBJ1-4; 9 nucleotides match TRBD1. The V gene end was trimmed by 4 bases and the J gene end by 5 bases; junction bases not matched to a gene: 3. In germline, CDR1 is SGHRS, CDR2 YFSETQ. This CDR3 comprises 14 residues. The CDR3 loop is CASSRTGVNEKLFF. The CDR3 bases are TGCGCCAGCAGCCGGACAGGGGTGAATGAAAAACTGTTTTTT.

This clone has a handful of counts. The V gene is TRBV5-4, the J gene TRBJ2-7; TRBD2 agrees at 7 bases. The J segment lost 0 bases and the V segment lost 0 bases, leaving 12 bases of the junction unmatched. CDR1 and CDR2 (germline): SGHNT, YYREEE (reference sequence). The CDR3 length is 18 residues. DNA for the CDR3: TGTGCCAGCAGCTTGGGCACAGCGACGACTAGCCGCTCCTACGAGCAGTACTTC. This translates into CASSLGTATTSRSYEQYF.

This clone was seen a handful of times. The chain joins TRBV28 to TRBJ2-4, with TRBD2 as a possible D gene (5 bases). V shed 4 bases and J shed 9 bases, with 13 bases lying between them. In germline, CDR1 is MDHEN, CDR2 SYDVKM. The CDR3 spans 13 residues. CDR3 DNA sequence: TGTGCCAGCAGTTGGAAACTAGGCAGCATTCAGTACTTC. Translating gives CASSWKLGSIQYF.

The chain is built from TRBV7-8 and TRBJ2-3, with 11 bases lining up with TRBD2. The ends lost 4 bases at V and 2 bases at J; junction bases unmatched: 2. Germline assignment: CDR1 SGHVS and CDR2 FQNEAQ. CDR3 length equals 15 residues. The CDR3 spells CASSSGLAVTDTQYF. In nucleotides, the CDR3 is TGTGCCAGCAGCTCGGGACTAGCGGTCACAGATACGCAGTATTTT.

This clone has a handful of counts. The chain uses TRBV28 and TRBJ2-7, with 12 bases fitting TRBD1. Germline V gene data show CDR1 as MDHEN and CDR2 as SYDVKM. This CDR3 region has 16 residues. The ends lost 5 bases at V and 0 bases at J; junction bases unmatched: 5. The CDR3 nucleotides read TGTGCCAGCAGTCCCCCGGGACAGGGGGCCTCCTACGAGCAGTACTTC. It specifies CASSPPGQGASYEQYF.

This clone turned up a few times. This sequence joins TRBV18 and TRBJ2-7; 8 bases line up with TRBD1. CDR1 and CDR2 from the germline V gene are KGHSH and LQKENI. Trimming cost V 3 bases and J 1 base; bases outside gene matches: 8. This CDR3 contains 16 residues. This CDR3 is CASSPGQGRGSYEQYF. The DNA of the CDR3 is TGTGCCAGCTCACCCGGACAGGGTAGAGGGTCCTACGAGCAGTACTTC.

This clone was observed a handful of times. V and J are TRBV7-8 and TRBJ1-4; possibly TRBD1 for D (5 bases). The ends were cut back, 7 bases at V and 7 bases at J, with 16 bases in the middle. The CDR3 is 14 amino acids. Germline V gene data show CDR1 as SGHVS and CDR2 as FQNEAQ. The CDR3 loop is CASKVWGQREKLFF. The CDR3 coding sequence is TGTGCCAGCAAGGTCTGGGGCCAGCGTGAAAAACTGTTTTTT.

CDR3 sequence (DNA): TGCGCCAGTAGGGAAGGCGGGGGGATGGAAGAGACCCAGTACTTC. It translates to CASREGGGMEETQYF. The rearrangement links TRBV5-1 to TRBJ2-5, with 8 bases aligning to TRBD2. The germline CDR1 and CDR2 sequences are SGHRS and YFSETQ. The trim removed 8 bases at V and 3 bases at J, leaving 12 bases unmatched. CDR3 size: 15 residues.

The chain joins TRBV30 to TRBJ2-3; TRBD2 aligns across 8 bases. This CDR3 comprises 15 residues. The ends lost 0 bases at V and 2 bases at J; junction bases unmatched: 4. CDR1 is GTSNPN, CDR2 SVGIG, per germline (reference sequence). The CDR3 protein is CAWSVAGGDTDTQYF. The CDR3 coding sequence is TGTGCCTGGAGTGTTGCGGGGGGTGACACAGATACGCAGTATTTT.

This clone was counted between two and nine times. The chain links TRBV11-2 to TRBJ2-3, with 11 bases aligning to TRBD2. Looked up from germline, CDR1 is SGHAT and CDR2 is FQNNGV. Unmatched junction bases numbered 10, after V lost 5 bases and J lost 0 bases. The CDR3 totals 18 residues. The CDR3: CASSAYSGGGLSTDTQYF. Written as DNA, the CDR3 is TGTGCCAGCAGCGCCTATAGCGGGGGGGGTCTTAGCACAGATACGCAGTATTTT.

The sample holds one count of this clone. The V call is TRBV7-2, the J call TRBJ2-7; perhaps TRBD1 as D (5 bases). With 3 bases removed from V and 1 base from J, the gap between germline ends came to 7 bases. Per germline, CDR1 SGHTA and CDR2 FQGNSA. This CDR3 is 13 amino acids long. This CDR3 reads CASSFSGSYEQYF. Written as DNA, the CDR3 is TGTGCCAGCAGCTTCTCAGGGTCCTACGAGCAGTACTTC.

CDR3 bases: TGTGCCAGCAGTGGGGGACAGGACCAAAACATTCAGTACTTC. Its translation: CASSGGQDQNIQYF. This chain uses TRBV28 with TRBJ2-4, with 8 bases fitting TRBD1. The CDR3 is 14 amino acids. The V segment lost 5 bases and the J segment 5 bases; nucleotides outside the gene matches: 5. Germline lookup yields CDR1 MDHEN and CDR2 SYDVKM. The variable domain in full, with the rest retrieved from reference TRBV28 and TRBJ2-4, is DVKVTQSSRYLVKRTGEKVFLECVQDMDHENMFWYRQDPGLGLRLIYFSYDVKMKEKGDIPEGYSVSREKKERFSLILESASTNQTSMYLCASSGGQDQNIQYFGAGTRLSVL.